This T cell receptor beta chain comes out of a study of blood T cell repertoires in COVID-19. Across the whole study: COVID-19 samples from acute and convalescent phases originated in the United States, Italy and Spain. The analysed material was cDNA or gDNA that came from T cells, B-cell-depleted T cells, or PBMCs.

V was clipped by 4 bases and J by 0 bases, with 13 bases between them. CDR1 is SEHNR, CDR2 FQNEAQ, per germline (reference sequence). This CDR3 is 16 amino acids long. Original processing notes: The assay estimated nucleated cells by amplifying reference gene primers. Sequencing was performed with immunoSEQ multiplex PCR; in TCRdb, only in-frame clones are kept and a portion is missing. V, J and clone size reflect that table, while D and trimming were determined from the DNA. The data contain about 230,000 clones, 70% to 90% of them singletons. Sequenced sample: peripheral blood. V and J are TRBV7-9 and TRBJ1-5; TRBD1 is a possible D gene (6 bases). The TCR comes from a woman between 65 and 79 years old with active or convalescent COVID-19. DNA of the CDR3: TGTGCCAGCAGCTCCTCCCCGGACAGTAGCAATCAGCCCCAGCATTTT. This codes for CASSSSPDSSNQPQHF.